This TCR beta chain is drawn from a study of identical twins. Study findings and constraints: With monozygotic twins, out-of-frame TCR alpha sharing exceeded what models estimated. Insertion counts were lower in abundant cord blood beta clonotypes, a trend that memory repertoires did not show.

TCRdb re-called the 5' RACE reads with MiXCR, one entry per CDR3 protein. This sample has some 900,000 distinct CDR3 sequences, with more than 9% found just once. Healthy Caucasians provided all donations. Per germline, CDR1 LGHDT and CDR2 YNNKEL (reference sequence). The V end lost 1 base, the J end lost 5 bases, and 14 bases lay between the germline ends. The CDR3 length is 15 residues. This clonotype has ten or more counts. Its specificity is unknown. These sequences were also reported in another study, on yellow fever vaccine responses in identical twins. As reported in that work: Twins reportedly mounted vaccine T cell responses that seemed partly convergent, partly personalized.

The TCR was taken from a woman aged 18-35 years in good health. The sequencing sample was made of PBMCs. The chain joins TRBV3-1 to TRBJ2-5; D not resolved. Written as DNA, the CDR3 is TGTGCCAGCAGCCAAGGTCCGGGTAGAGTGGAGACCCAGTACTTC. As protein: CASSQGPGRVETQYF.